This TCR beta chain derives from a study of T cell responses to AZD1222 COVID-19 vaccine. Study conclusions and caveats: Regions 160-218 and 743-854 held dominance among vaccine-associated CD4 TCRs, which spanned spike.

The CDR3 sequence is 16 residues long. The ends lost 1 base at V and 6 bases at J; junction bases unmatched: 11. The germline CDR1 and CDR2 sequences are KGHDR and SFDVKD. The assay was immunoSEQ multiplex PCR, and TCRdb's table has in-frame clones only and misses some. Of more than 60,000 clones in the sample, around four fifths were seen once. This clone was seen a single time. What it recognizes is unknown. The TCR originated in an adult who received the AZD1222 COVID-19 vaccine. Sequenced material: peripheral blood, taken 28 days after the second AZD1222 dose. J is TRBJ2-7 and V is TRBV24-1; 7 bases agree with TRBD2. CDR3 nucleotide sequence: TGTGCCACCAGTGATTTTACTAGCGAGACACCACGCGAGCAGTACTTC. Its translation is CATSDFTSETPREQYF.